A selection of T cell receptor beta chains follows, all from one sample in a study of shared T cell receptors in the human thymus. Assay used: immunoSEQ multiplex PCR; TCRdb lists only in-frame clones, some missing. The table lists hundreds of thousands of clones, around 87% of them singletons. The same sample was also studied in work on human thymus T cells.

Sequencing was performed on thymocytes. The receptors here all came from a boy in the first two years of life with a congenital heart defect. CDR3s include the opening cysteine and the closing phenylalanine or tryptophan. D genes are given only for firm matches. Only some rows state a clone size, as once, few, many or a class for expanded clones.

J: TRBJ2-1; size: NA; D: NA; V: TRBV5-1; DNA: TGCGCCAGCATCGGCACGGGGAATGAGCAGTTCTTC; CDR3: CASIGTGNEQFF
J: TRBJ2-4; size: NA; D: NA; V: TRBV2; DNA: TGTGCCAGCAGCCCAAACCGACAGGAGACCCTAGCCAAAAACATTCAGTACTTC; CDR3: CASSPNRQETLAKNIQYF
J: TRBJ1-4; size: NA; D: NA; V: TRBV10-3; DNA: TGTGCCATCAGTGAGTTTGGGCCCGCCGCAGGTTATGAAAAACTGTTTTTT; CDR3: CAISEFGPAAGYEKLFF
J: TRBJ1-5; size: NA; D: TRBD1; V: TRBV4-3; DNA: TGCGCCAGCAGCCAAGAAATCCGGGACAGGGGTTATCAGCCCCAGCATTTT; CDR3: CASSQEIRDRGYQPQHF
J: TRBJ2-2; size: NA; D: TRBD2; V: TRBV14; DNA: TGTGCCAGCAGGGGAGGGGATAACAGGGAGCTGTTTTTT; CDR3: CASRGGDNRELFF
J: TRBJ1-2; size: NA; D: NA; V: TRBV7-9; DNA: TGTGCCAGCAGCCCAACTGCCCCGTTGGTTAACTATGGCTACACCTTC; CDR3: CASSPTAPLVNYGYTF
J: TRBJ2-7; size: NA; D: NA; V: TRBV4-3; DNA: TGCGCCAGCAGCCAAGAGTCGCGGAGCAGATTAACCTACGAGCAGTACTTC; CDR3: CASSQESRSRLTYEQYF
J: TRBJ2-5; size: NA; D: NA; V: TRBV5-1; DNA: TGCGCCAGCAGCTCAGCAGGGCAAGAGACCCAGTACTTC; CDR3: CASSSAGQETQYF
J: TRBJ1-5; size: NA; D: NA; V: TRBV6-4; DNA: TGTGCCAGTGTTCGGGGAAGAGATAGCAATCAGCCCCAGCATTTT; CDR3: CASVRGRDSNQPQHF
J: TRBJ1-4; size: NA; D: NA; V: TRBV4-1; DNA: TGCGCCAGCAGCCAAGATGGGAGGGAGGGCTCCCGTGAAAAACTGTTTTTT; CDR3: CASSQDGREGSREKLFF
J: TRBJ2-5; size: NA; D: TRBD2; V: TRBV5-6; DNA: TGTGCCAGCAGCCCCAGACTAGCGGGGGAAGAGACCCAGTACTTC; CDR3: CASSPRLAGEETQYF
J: TRBJ1-2; size: NA; D: NA; V: TRBV19; DNA: TGTGCCAGTAGGACAGTAGCAAACTATGGCTACACCTTC; CDR3: CASRTVANYGYTF
J: TRBJ2-2; size: NA; D: TRBD2; V: TRBV6-1; DNA: TGTGCCAGCAGTGAAAGCCTAGCGGGGACTCAATTGAGCACCGGGGAGCTGTTTTTT; CDR3: CASSESLAGTQLSTGELFF
J: TRBJ2-6; size: NA; D: TRBD1; V: TRBV7-8; DNA: TGTGCCAGCACCAGGGGGTCTGGGGCCAACGTCCTGACTTTC; CDR3: CASTRGSGANVLTF
J: TRBJ2-5; size: NA; D: TRBD2; V: TRBV4-1; DNA: TGCGCCAGCAGCCAAGAGTCCGCTAGCGGGACCGCCCAAGAGACCCAGTACTTC; CDR3: CASSQESASGTAQETQYF
J: TRBJ1-5; size: NA; D: TRBD1; V: TRBV28; DNA: TGTGCCAGCAGTGGTCCCTCCCACAGGGGGCCTTCCAACAATCAGCCCCAGCATTTT; CDR3: CASSGPSHRGPSNNQPQHF
J: TRBJ1-2; size: NA; D: NA; V: TRBV28; DNA: TGTGCCAGCAGTCCCTTCTATGGCTACACCTTC; CDR3: CASSPFYGYTF
J: TRBJ2-3; size: NA; D: NA; V: TRBV5-1; DNA: TGCGCCAGCAATAAAGGGGTACCATTGGCAGATACGCAGTATTTT; CDR3: CASNKGVPLADTQYF
J: TRBJ2-7; size: NA; D: NA; V: TRBV5-4; DNA: TGTGCCAGCAGCCCCGAATTGGAGGGGTCCTACGAGCAGTACTTC; CDR3: CASSPELEGSYEQYF
J: TRBJ1-2; size: NA; D: NA; V: TRBV7-2; DNA: TGTGCCAGCAGCCCCATGGACAGAAAAGCCTTTCGCTATGGCTACACCTTC; CDR3: CASSPMDRKAFRYGYTF
J: TRBJ1-4; size: NA; D: NA; V: TRBV14; DNA: TGTGCCAGCAGCCAGAACCGGCCCCAGGGTGGTGAAAAACTGTTTTTT; CDR3: CASSQNRPQGGEKLFF
J: TRBJ2-1; size: NA; D: NA; V: TRBV7-9; DNA: TGTGCCAGCAGGACTATTGCAGAGCAGTTCTTC; CDR3: CASRTIAEQFF
J: TRBJ2-7; size: NA; D: TRBD1; V: TRBV6-5; DNA: TGTGCCAGCAGTTACTTACAGGGGAATCGCTACGAGCAGTACTTC; CDR3: CASSYLQGNRYEQYF
J: TRBJ2-3; size: NA; D: TRBD2; V: TRBV4-1; DNA: TGCGCCAGCAGCCTGACTAGCGGGGGGACCTTTTACACAGATACGCAGTATTTT; CDR3: CASSLTSGGTFYTDTQYF
J: TRBJ1-1; size: NA; D: NA; V: TRBV7-9; DNA: TGTGCCAGCAGCTTAGCGAGTAGGGGAAGAAACACTGAAGCTTTCTTT; CDR3: CASSLASRGRNTEAFF
J: TRBJ2-1; size: NA; D: TRBD2; V: TRBV7-9; DNA: TGTGCCAGCAGCCCCCCCGTGGGAGCGGGAGAGAACAATGAGCAGTTCTTC; CDR3: CASSPPVGAGENNEQFF
J: TRBJ2-7; size: NA; D: TRBD2; V: TRBV28; DNA: TGTGCCAGCAGTTTACGGCTAGCGGGAGGGTTCTCCTACGAGCAGTACTTC; CDR3: CASSLRLAGGFSYEQYF
J: TRBJ2-7; size: once; D: NA; V: TRBV25-1; DNA: TGTGCCAGCAGTGAGGGAGGGGGCAGGGGGCTCTACGAGCAGTACTTC; CDR3: CASSEGGGRGLYEQYF
J: TRBJ2-4; size: NA; D: TRBD1; V: TRBV25-1; DNA: TGTGCCAGCAGTGAAGGCGACAGGGGCAAAAACATTCAGTACTTC; CDR3: CASSEGDRGKNIQYF